This TCR beta chain was observed in a study of T cell responses to AZD1222 COVID-19 vaccine. Sequenced by immunoSEQ multiplex PCR; TCRdb stores in-frame clones only, minus some. The table shows about 120,000 clones, with approximately 89% occurring only once. Findings of the study overall: Epitopes outside B.1.351 and B.1.1.7 mutated regions reportedly drew nearly half of spike TCRs. Donors skewed white British and female; clonal diversity was possibly underestimated.

In germline, CDR1 is SEHNR, CDR2 FQNEAQ (reference sequence). There are 13 residues in the CDR3. V dropped 5 bases and J dropped 9; count of bases not matched to a gene: 3. As concerns this clone: The antigen remains undetermined.

The rearrangement joins TRBV7-9 to TRBJ1-6; TRBD1 matches at 8 bases. The source was peripheral blood, collected on day 0 of AZD1222 vaccination. The receptor's source is an adult in good health. The CDR3 region has the DNA TGTGCCAGCAGCCAGGGGGCGGGTTCACCCCTCCACTTT. Amino acid sequence: CASSQGAGSPLHF. The variable domain in full, completed from reference TRBV7-9 and TRBJ1-6, reads DTGVSQNPRHKITKRGQNVTFRCDPISEHNRLYWYRQTLGQGPEFLTYFQNEAQLEKSRLLSDRFSAERPKGSFSTLEIQRTEQGDSAMYLCASSQGAGSPLHFGNGTRLTVT.